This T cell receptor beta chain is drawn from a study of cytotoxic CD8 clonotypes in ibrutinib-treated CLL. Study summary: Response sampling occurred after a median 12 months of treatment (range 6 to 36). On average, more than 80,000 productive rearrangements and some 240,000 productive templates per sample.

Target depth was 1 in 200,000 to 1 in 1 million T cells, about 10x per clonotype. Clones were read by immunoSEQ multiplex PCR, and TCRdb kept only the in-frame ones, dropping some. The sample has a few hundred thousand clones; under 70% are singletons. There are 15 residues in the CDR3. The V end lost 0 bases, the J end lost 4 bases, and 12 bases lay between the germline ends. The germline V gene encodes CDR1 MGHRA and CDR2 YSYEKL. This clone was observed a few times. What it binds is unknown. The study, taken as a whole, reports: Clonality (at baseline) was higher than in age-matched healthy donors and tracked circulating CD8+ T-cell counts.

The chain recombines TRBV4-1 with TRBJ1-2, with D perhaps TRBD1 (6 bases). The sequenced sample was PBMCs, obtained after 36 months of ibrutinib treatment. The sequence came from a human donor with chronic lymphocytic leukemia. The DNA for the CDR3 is TGCGCCAGCAGCCAAGAAACAGGGATAAGCTATGGCTACACCTTC. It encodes CASSQETGISYGYTF.